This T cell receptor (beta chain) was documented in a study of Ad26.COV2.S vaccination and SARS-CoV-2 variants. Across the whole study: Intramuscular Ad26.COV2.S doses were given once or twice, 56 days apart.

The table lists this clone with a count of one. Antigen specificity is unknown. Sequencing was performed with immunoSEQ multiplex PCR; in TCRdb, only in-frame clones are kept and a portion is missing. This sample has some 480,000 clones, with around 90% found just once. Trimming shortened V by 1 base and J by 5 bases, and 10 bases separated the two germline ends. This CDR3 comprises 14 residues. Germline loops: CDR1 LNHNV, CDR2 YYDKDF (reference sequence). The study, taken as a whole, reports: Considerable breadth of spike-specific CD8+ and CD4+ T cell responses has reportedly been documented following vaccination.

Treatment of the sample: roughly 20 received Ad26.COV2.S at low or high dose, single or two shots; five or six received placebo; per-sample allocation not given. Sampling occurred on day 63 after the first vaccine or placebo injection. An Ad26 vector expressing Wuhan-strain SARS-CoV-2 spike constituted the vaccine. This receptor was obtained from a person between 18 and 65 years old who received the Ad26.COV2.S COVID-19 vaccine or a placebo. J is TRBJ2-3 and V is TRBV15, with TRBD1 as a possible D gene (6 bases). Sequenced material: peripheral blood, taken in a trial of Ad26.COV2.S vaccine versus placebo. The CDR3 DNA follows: TGTGCCACCAGCAGAGGTACACAGGGAGATACGCAGTATTTT. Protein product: CATSRGTQGDTQYF.